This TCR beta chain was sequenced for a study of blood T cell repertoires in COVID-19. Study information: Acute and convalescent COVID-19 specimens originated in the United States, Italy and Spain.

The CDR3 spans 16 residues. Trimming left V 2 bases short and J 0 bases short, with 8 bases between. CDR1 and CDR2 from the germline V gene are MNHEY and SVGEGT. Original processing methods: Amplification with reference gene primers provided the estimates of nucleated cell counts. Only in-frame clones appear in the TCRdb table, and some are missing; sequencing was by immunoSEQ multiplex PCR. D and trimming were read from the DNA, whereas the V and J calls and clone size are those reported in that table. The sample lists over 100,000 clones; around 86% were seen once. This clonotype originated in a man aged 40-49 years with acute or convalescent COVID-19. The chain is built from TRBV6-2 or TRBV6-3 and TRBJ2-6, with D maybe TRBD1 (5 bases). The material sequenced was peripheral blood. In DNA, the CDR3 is TGTGCCAGCAGTTACCCAGGGAACTCTGGGGCCAACGTCCTGACTTTC. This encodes CASSYPGNSGANVLTF.